These 17 T cell receptor beta chains were all obtained from the same sample, sequenced in a study of blood T cell repertoires in COVID-19. The table came from immunoSEQ multiplex PCR; TCRdb's copy has only in-frame clones and leaves some out. This sample has under 20,000 clones, with over 80% found just once. Sequencing was carried out using peripheral blood. The receptor set was obtained from a human donor in a cohort sampled during active COVID-19. The donor label of this sample is uncertain.

V usage is TRBV12-3 or TRBV12-4 and J usage is TRBJ2-2; unclear D gene. This CDR3 is built from 13 residues. Trimming removed 2 bases from V and 6 bases from J, with 7 bases in between. In nucleotides, the CDR3 is TGTGCCAGCAGTTTACCTCCGGCCGGGGAGCTGTTTTTT. Its protein is CASSLPPAGELFF.

The V call is TRBV6-6, the J call TRBJ2-2; 8 bases fit TRBD2. The junction had 5 bases not matched to a gene; V was cut back by 8 bases and J by 0 bases. Looked up from germline, CDR1 is MNHNY and CDR2 is SVGAGI (reference sequence). The CDR3 contains 15 residues. For the CDR3, the DNA is TGTGCCAGCGCGGGCGGGGGGTCGAACACCGGGGAGCTGTTTTTT. It translates to CASAGGGSNTGELFF.

V is TRBV5-6 and J is TRBJ1-2; 12 bases map to TRBD1. CDR1 and CDR2 (germline): SGHDT, YYEEEE. The J segment lost 6 bases and the V segment lost 5 bases, leaving 8 bases of the junction unmatched. The length of the CDR3 is 15 residues. The CDR3 DNA is TGTGCCAGCAGACCCGCCGGGACAGGGGGCCATGGCTACACCTTC. Translation gives CASRPAGTGGHGYTF.

This sequence joins TRBV27 and TRBJ2-1; D may be TRBD1 (5 bases). Germline CDR1 reads MNHEY; CDR2 reads SMNVEV (reference sequence). The V end lost 2 bases, the J end lost 3 bases, and 11 bases lay between the germline ends. This CDR3 spans 15 amino acids. The CDR3 loop is CASSLDQGGYNEQFF. DNA for the CDR3: TGTGCCAGCAGTTTAGACCAGGGCGGCTACAATGAGCAGTTCTTC.

The genes are TRBV5-1 and TRBJ2-1, with 10 bases fitting TRBD2. Germline CDR1 reads SGHRS; CDR2 reads YFSETQ. J was trimmed by 10 bases and V by 3 bases; bases with no gene match: 7. This CDR3 region has 14 residues. The CDR3 DNA follows: TGCGCCAGCAGCTCCGGGACTAGCGTTCGGGAGCAGTTCTTC. Amino acid sequence: CASSSGTSVREQFF.

The rearrangement links TRBV6-5 to TRBJ1-2; a possible D gene is TRBD1 (6 bases). The CDR3 extends over 13 amino acids. V dropped 2 bases and J dropped 5 bases, with 9 bases sitting between them. CDR1 MNHEY and CDR2 SVGAGI come from the germline V gene. The CDR3 is CASSYDGQYGYTF. The CDR3 nucleotides are TGTGCCAGCAGTTACGACGGACAGTATGGCTACACCTTC.

The gene calls are TRBV6-1 and TRBJ1-3; tentatively, D is TRBD1 (5 bases). This CDR3 region has 14 residues. The ends were cut back, 2 bases at V and 0 bases at J, with 5 bases in the middle. Germline V gives CDR1 MNHNS, CDR2 SASEGT. The CDR3 nucleotides read TGTGCCAGCAGTGAACAGGGCTCTGGAAACACCATATATTTT. This gives the protein CASSEQGSGNTIYF.

In this sample, this clone turned up once. The V call is TRBV6-2 or TRBV6-3, the J call TRBJ2-1; 7 positions agree with TRBD2. This CDR3 contains 13 residues. Germline V gives CDR1 MNHEY, CDR2 SVGEGT. With 6 bases clipped from V and 16 bases from J, the junction kept 15 bases outside the gene matches. CDR3 sequence reads: CASSDPGGGGSFF. The CDR3 DNA follows: TGTGCCAGCAGCGACCCTGGGGGTGGCGGGAGTTTCTTC.

J is TRBJ2-3 and V is TRBV10-3; D perhaps matches TRBD1 (7 bases). V lost 7 bases to trimming and J lost 8 bases, with 19 bases between them. Germline V gene data show CDR1 as ENHRY and CDR2 as SYGVKD. This CDR3 has 14 residues. CDR3 amino acids: CAIKEGASMVTQYF. CDR3 in DNA: TGTGCCATCAAGGAGGGGGCGAGTATGGTTACGCAGTATTTT.

The V call is TRBV25-1, the J call TRBJ2-7; D unresolved. V gave up 6 bases and J gave up 3 bases, with 6 bases separating them. The CDR3 contains 11 residues. Germline V gives CDR1 MGHDK, CDR2 SYGVNS. CDR3 sequence (DNA): TGTGCCAGCAGACTCCACTACGAGCAGTACTTC. This translates into CASRLHYEQYF.

The rearrangement uses TRBV28 and TRBJ2-3; weak D call: TRBD2 (6 bases). V gave up 1 base and J gave up 1 base, with 9 bases separating them. Germline CDR1 and CDR2: MDHEN and SYDVKM. CDR3 length equals 15 residues. In nucleotides, the CDR3 is TGTGCCAGCAGTTTATCCAGGGAGGGCACAGATACGCAGTATTTT. Translating it yields CASSLSREGTDTQYF.

This chain uses TRBV5-6 with TRBJ2-1; possibly TRBD2 for D (5 bases). V lost 3 bases and J lost 6, with 19 bases in between. Germline-derived CDR1 and CDR2 are SGHDT and YYEEEE. This CDR3 has 16 residues. The CDR3 nucleotides are TGTGCCAGCAGCTCCGTGGCGGGTGCATCCCCCAATGAGCAGTTCTTC. Protein sequence: CASSSVAGASPNEQFF.

This clone was counted once. The chain links TRBV14 to TRBJ2-1; tentative D call: TRBD2 (5 bases). Germline loops: CDR1 SGHDN, CDR2 FVKESK. The CDR3 contains 16 residues. The V gene lost 2 bases and the J gene lost 2 bases, with 13 bases spanning the gap. Here the CDR3 reads CASSQFAAGPYNEQFF. CDR3 sequence (DNA): TGTGCCAGCAGCCAATTTGCGGCGGGCCCCTACAATGAGCAGTTCTTC.

The chain couples TRBV5-6 to TRBJ1-3; 8 nucleotides line up with TRBD1. The V and J ends lost 4 bases and 3 bases, in that order; junction bases with no gene match: 3. The CDR3 consists of 14 residues. The germline gives CDR1 SGHDT, CDR2 YYEEEE. The DNA of the CDR3 is TGTGCCAGCAGCCTGGGGACAGGTGGAAACACCATATATTTT. Protein sequence: CASSLGTGGNTIYF.

The chain is built from TRBV5-6 and TRBJ2-7, with 8 bases fitting TRBD1. After removal of 4 bases from V and 3 bases from J, the junction contained 6 bases not matched to a gene. The germline gives CDR1 SGHDT, CDR2 YYEEEE. The CDR3 runs to 14 residues. The CDR3 spells CASSGQGVGYEQYF. The CDR3 coding sequence is TGTGCCAGCAGCGGACAGGGTGTCGGCTACGAGCAGTACTTC.

V gene TRBV9 combines with J gene TRBJ2-6; 7 bases are a match to TRBD2. With V trimmed by 4 bases and J by 2 bases, 6 bases remained unmatched. The CDR3 spans 16 residues. Germline assignment: CDR1 SGDLS and CDR2 YYNGEE. The CDR3, as DNA: TGTGCCAGCAGCAAGGGCGGGAGTCCTGGGGCCAACGTCCTGACTTTC. Translating gives CASSKGGSPGANVLTF.

This chain links TRBV19 with TRBJ1-2; 7 bases are shared with TRBD1. The J segment lost 4 bases and the V segment lost 7 bases, leaving 9 bases of the junction unmatched. The CDR3 is 14 amino acids. Germline V gene data show CDR1 as LNHDA and CDR2 as SQIVND (reference sequence). In DNA form, the CDR3 reads TGTGCCAGTACCCGGAGACAGGGAGGCTATGGCTACACCTTC. Translating gives CASTRRQGGYGYTF.